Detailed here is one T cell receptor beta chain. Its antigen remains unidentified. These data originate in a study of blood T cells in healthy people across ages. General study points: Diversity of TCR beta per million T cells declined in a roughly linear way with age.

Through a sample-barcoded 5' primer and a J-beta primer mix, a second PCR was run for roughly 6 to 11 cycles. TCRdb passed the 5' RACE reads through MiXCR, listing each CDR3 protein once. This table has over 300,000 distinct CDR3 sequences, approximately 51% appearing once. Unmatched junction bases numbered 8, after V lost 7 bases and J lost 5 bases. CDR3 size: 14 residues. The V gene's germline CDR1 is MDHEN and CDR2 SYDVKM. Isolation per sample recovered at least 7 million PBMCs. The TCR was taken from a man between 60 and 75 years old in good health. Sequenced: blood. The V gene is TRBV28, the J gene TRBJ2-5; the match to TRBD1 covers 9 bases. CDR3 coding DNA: TGTGCCAGCAATATACAGGGGGCCGGTGAGACCCAGTACTTC. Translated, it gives CASNIQGAGETQYF.